The 10 T cell receptor beta chains given below trace back to one sample, sequenced in a study of a mutant IDH1 vaccine in newly diagnosed glioma. Clones were sequenced by immunoSEQ multiplex PCR, and TCRdb holds only the in-frame ones, with some missing. The table includes fewer than 35,000 clones, roughly 80% detected once. Antigen specificity for these receptors is unknown. Time point noted: week 11, during vaccination. Topical imiquimod was applied with each vaccine dose, which held 300 ug of mutant IDH1 20-mer peptide. This material consisted of PBMCs, taken from a glioma patient whose treatment included an IDH1 peptide vaccine. These receptors all come from a man aged 25-45 years with glioma.

Only a few counts were recorded for this clone. V gene TRBV4-1 combines with J gene TRBJ2-2; 9 nucleotides agree with TRBD1. The CDR3 totals 16 residues. Germline V lookup: CDR1 MGHRA, CDR2 YSYEKL. After removal of 4 bases from V and 6 bases from J, the junction contained 9 bases not matched to a gene. The DNA for the CDR3 is TGCGCCAGCAGCCCCCGGGACAGGGAGGGATCCGGGGAGCTGTTTTTT. Translated: CASSPRDREGSGELFF.

V is TRBV7-9 and J is TRBJ2-5, with D perhaps matching TRBD1 or TRBD2 (5 bases each). The CDR3 spans 12 residues. Looked up from germline, CDR1 is SEHNR and CDR2 is FQNEAQ (reference sequence). Trimming left V 1 base short and J 7 bases short, with 7 bases between. The CDR3 DNA reads as TGTGCCAGCAGCTTAGGTGGGGGGACCCAGTACTTC. As protein: CASSLGGGTQYF.

The genes are TRBV5-4 and TRBJ2-3; D gene unclear. V was cut by 2 bases and J by 2 bases, with 12 bases left in between. This CDR3 is 15 amino acids long. Germline CDR1 and CDR2: SGHNT and YYREEE (reference sequence). CDR3 coding DNA: TGTGCCAGCAGCTTAATTTACGAGCTCACAGATACGCAGTATTTT. Protein product: CASSLIYELTDTQYF.

The chain couples TRBV9 to TRBJ2-7; TRBD2 matches 15 bases. Germline CDR1 reads SGDLS; CDR2 reads YYNGEE. The J segment lost 6 bases and the V segment lost 3 bases, leaving 7 bases of the junction unmatched. There are 16 residues in the CDR3. CDR3 residues: CASSEGLAGGLGEQYF. The CDR3 region has the DNA TGTGCCAGCAGCGAGGGACTAGCGGGAGGTCTCGGCGAGCAGTACTTC.

The chain links TRBV25-1 to TRBJ2-3; TRBD1 matches at 12 bases. With 3 bases clipped from V and 2 bases from J, the junction kept 6 bases outside the gene matches. Germline CDR1 MGHDK, CDR2 SYGVNS. This CDR3 spans 17 amino acids. CDR3 protein: CASSESLGQGATDTQYF. Written as DNA, the CDR3 is TGTGCCAGCAGTGAGTCCTTGGGACAGGGGGCCACAGATACGCAGTATTTT.

This sequence joins TRBV19 and TRBJ2-2; 9 bases are shared with TRBD1. Germline V CDR1 and CDR2: LNHDA, SQIVND (reference sequence). V dropped 9 bases and J dropped 6; count of bases not matched to a gene: 11. CDR3 length: 15 residues. CDR3 in amino acids: CASLQGAHVPGELFF. The CDR3 DNA sequence: TGTGCCAGCTTACAGGGGGCGCATGTACCCGGGGAGCTGTTTTTT. The full variable domain, completed using reference TRBV19 and TRBJ2-2, is DGGITQSPKYLFRKEGQNVTLSCEQNLNHDAMYWYRQDPGQGLRLIYYSQIVNDFQKGDIAEGYSVSREKKESFPLTVTSAQKNPTAFYLCASLQGAHVPGELFFGEGSRLTVL.

There are a few counts of this clone. The chain recombines TRBV7-8 with TRBJ1-1; possible D gene TRBD1, 6 bases. From germline, CDR1 is SGHVS and CDR2 FQNEAQ. The CDR3 is 16 amino acids. The V end was cut by 5 bases, the J end by 1 base, with 17 bases between. The CDR3 DNA reads as TGTGCCAGCAGCCGAGTCGTGGGGGCGCGGAACACTGAAGCTTTCTTT. Residues: CASSRVVGARNTEAFF.

The rearrangement joins TRBV6-1 to TRBJ2-2; tentatively, D is TRBD2 (6 bases). CDR1 is MNHNS, CDR2 SASEGT, per germline. The CDR3 contains 16 residues. The V end was cut by 3 bases, the J end by 7 bases, with 18 bases between. CDR3 in amino acids: CASSEQEARGGGELFF. CDR3 nucleotide sequence: TGTGCCAGCAGTGAGCAGGAGGCGAGGGGAGGCGGGGAGCTGTTTTTT.

This sequence joins TRBV10-2 and TRBJ2-7; D is ambiguous. Germline-derived CDR1 and CDR2 are WSHSY and SAAADI. The germline V and J ends were trimmed by 4 bases and 2 bases, with 6 bases remaining between them. There are 12 residues in the CDR3. The CDR3 nucleotides read TGCGCCAGCAGTGCCCAAGCCTACGAGCAGTACTTC. Residues: CASSAQAYEQYF.

The rearrangement uses TRBV19 and TRBJ1-1; possibly TRBD1 for D (6 bases). The CDR3 covers 16 residues. Germline loops: CDR1 LNHDA, CDR2 SQIVND (reference sequence). V shed 6 bases and J shed 6 bases, with 23 bases lying between them. CDR3 in DNA: TGTGCCAGTAGCGCCCCGGACAGCCGGCTATACTCTGAAGCTTTCTTT. Translation gives CASSAPDSRLYSEAFF.